This TCR beta chain stems from a study of blood T cell repertoires in COVID-19. Study as a whole: PBMCs, B-cell-depleted T cells, or T cells provided the cDNA or gDNA that made up the material.

In the original analysis: Estimated nucleated cell counts came from reference gene primer amplification. Repertoires were generated with immunoSEQ multiplex PCR, while TCRdb's copy carries only in-frame clones and drops some. The V and J calls and clone size come from that table; D and trimming were worked out from the DNA. The data contain a few hundred thousand clones, 82% of them singletons. The CDR3 runs 16 residues. The germline V gene encodes CDR1 GTSNPN and CDR2 SVGIG (reference sequence). V lost 3 bases, J lost 4 bases, and 9 bases stayed unmatched. The sequenced sample was peripheral blood. This sequence originates from a woman aged 80 or older with COVID-19, enrolled during active disease. V usage is TRBV30 and J usage is TRBJ2-1; 10 positions match TRBD2. The CDR3 is CAWRVRTSGFYNEQFF. In DNA, the CDR3 is TGTGCCTGGAGAGTCCGGACTAGCGGATTTTACAATGAGCAGTTCTTC.